Detailed here is one TCR beta chain. Its antigen is undetermined. The assay was immunoSEQ multiplex PCR, and TCRdb's table has in-frame clones only and misses some. The sample shows some 20,000 clones, roughly 72% of them seen only once. The entry originates in a study of OX40 agonist ivuxolimab in advanced cancers. Overall study findings and caveats: Expanded clones belonging to CD8+ T cells outnumbered, on average, those of CD4+. At 0.1 to 3.0 mg/kg, clonal expansion of CD4+ and CD8+ blood T cells had occurred by week 6.

J gave up 4 bases and V 4 bases, and 6 bases lay outside the gene matches. This CDR3 has 15 residues. CDR1 is SGDLS and CDR2 is YYNGEE in the germline V gene. The TCR originated in an adult with an advanced solid tumor such as melanoma, head and neck, liver or kidney cancer. Sequenced material: CD4+ or CD8+ T cells sorted from blood, taken in a trial of the OX40 agonist ivuxolimab. This chain joins TRBV9 and TRBJ2-3; 10 bases agree with TRBD2. The CDR3 sequence is CASSISGGTADTQYF. As DNA, the CDR3 is TGTGCCAGCAGCATTAGCGGGGGGACAGCAGATACGCAGTATTTT.